This T cell receptor (beta chain) was retrieved from a study of blood T cell repertoires in COVID-19. About the study: Donors in the United States, Italy and Spain gave samples during acute or convalescent COVID-19. Nucleic acid was either cDNA or gDNA, and it came from T cells, B-cell-depleted T cells, or PBMCs.

CDR1 and CDR2 from the germline V gene are LNHDA and SQIVND (reference sequence). Trimming removed 4 bases at V and 5 bases at J, with 15 bases between. The CDR3 runs 15 residues. In the original analysis: Scientists estimated how many nucleated cells there were by amplifying reference gene primers. Clones were sequenced by immunoSEQ multiplex PCR, and TCRdb holds only the in-frame ones, with some missing. That table gives V, J and clone size, and the DNA gave D and trimming. Among hundreds of thousands of clones listed, 65% to 85% were seen once. This TCR was recovered from a woman aged 80 or over with acute or convalescent COVID-19. The chain employs TRBV19 and TRBJ1-3, with D unclear. Source material: peripheral blood. The CDR3 here is CASSTLDGRRNTIYF. The CDR3 DNA sequence: TGTGCCAGTAGTACCTTGGATGGGAGGAGAAACACCATATATTTT.